This T cell receptor (beta chain) comes out of a study of OX40 agonist ivuxolimab in advanced cancers. This clone has just one count. Germline V gene data show CDR1 as LNHDA and CDR2 as SQIVND (reference sequence). CDR3 length equals 14 residues. Trimming at V came to 5 bases and at J to 2 bases, leaving 5 bases not matched to a gene. The repertoire was sequenced with immunoSEQ multiplex PCR; TCRdb's copy has only in-frame clones and lacks some. This table holds 55,000 to 75,000 clones, over 80% found once. The TCR originated in an adult with an advanced solid tumor such as melanoma, head and neck, liver or kidney cancer. The rearrangement uses TRBV19 and TRBJ1-2; 7 nucleotides line up with TRBD1. The sample in question was CD4+ or CD8+ T cells sorted from blood, obtained in a trial of the OX40 agonist ivuxolimab. For the CDR3, the DNA is TGTGCCAGTAGTCCCGCAGGGGGGAACTATGGCTACACCTTC. This sequence encodes CASSPAGGNYGYTF. The variable domain in full, with the rest retrieved from reference TRBV19 and TRBJ1-2, is DGGITQSPKYLFRKEGQNVTLSCEQNLNHDAMYWYRQDPGQGLRLIYYSQIVNDFQKGDIAEGYSVSREKKESFPLTVTSAQKNPTAFYLCASSPAGGNYGYTFGSGTRLTVV.